This TCR beta chain was documented in a study of vaccination effects on CD4 cells after COVID-19. Study as a whole: Post-vaccine specimens arrived a median 72 days past the second dose.

Before sequencing took place, the ViraFEST assay used viral peptide pools to expand antigen-specific CD4+ T cells. Upon completion of under eleven days in culture, CD4+ T cells were isolated. Participants received two doses of either the BNT162b2 or mRNA-1273 vaccine. Having tested negative for nucleocapsid antibodies, the vaccine recipients showed no prior SARS-CoV-2 infection. Profiling relied on immunoSEQ multiplex PCR, and the TCRdb table lists in-frame clones only, not all of them. The sample holds about 20,000 clones, 72% seen once. To note about this clone: The antigen remains undetermined.

Germline lookup yields CDR1 SGHRS and CDR2 YFSETQ. The CDR3 is made up of 14 amino acids. J gave up 2 bases and V 6 bases, and 7 bases lay outside the gene matches. Sequencing used CD4+ T cells from PBMCs cultured with HCoV-NL63 spike peptides, obtained after COVID-19 vaccination. The chain recombines TRBV5-1 with TRBJ2-7; 8 nucleotides line up with TRBD2. The sequence was obtained from a human donor who received a COVID-19 vaccine. CDR3 sequence: CASMSSGSPYEQYF. The CDR3 nucleotides read TGCGCCAGCATGTCAAGCGGGAGCCCCTACGAGCAGTACTTC.